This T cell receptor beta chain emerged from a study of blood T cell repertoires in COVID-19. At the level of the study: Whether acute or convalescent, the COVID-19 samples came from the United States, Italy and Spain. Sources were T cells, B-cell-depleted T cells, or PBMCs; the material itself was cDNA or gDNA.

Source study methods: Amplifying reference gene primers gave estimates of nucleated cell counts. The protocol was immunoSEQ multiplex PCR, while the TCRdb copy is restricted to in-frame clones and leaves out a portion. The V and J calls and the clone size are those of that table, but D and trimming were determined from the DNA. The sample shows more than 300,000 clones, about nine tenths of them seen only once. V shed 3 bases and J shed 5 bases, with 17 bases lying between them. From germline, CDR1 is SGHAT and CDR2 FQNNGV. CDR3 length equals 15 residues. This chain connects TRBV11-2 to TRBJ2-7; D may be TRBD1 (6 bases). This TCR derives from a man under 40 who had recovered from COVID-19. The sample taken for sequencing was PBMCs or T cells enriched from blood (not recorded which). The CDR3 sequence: CASSFTRQGIDEQYF. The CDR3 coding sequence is TGTGCCAGCAGCTTCACGCGGCAGGGGATCGACGAGCAGTACTTC.